This T cell receptor beta chain was retrieved from a study of T-cell reconstitution after alpha-beta-depleted transplantation in children. In regard to this clonotype: One end of the junction varies from germline; a read error may be responsible.

Germline CDR1 SGHAT, CDR2 FQNNGV. The CDR3 contains 12 residues. Library preparation (for TCRbeta) was performed with unique molecular identifiers. TCRdb re-called the PCR reads with MiXCR, one entry per CDR3 protein. The table records hundreds of thousands of distinct CDR3 sequences, approximately 17% of them present only once. This receptor was taken from a human donor who donated a stem cell graft to a child with acute myeloid leukemia. The sequenced sample was PBMCs from the stem cell graft donor, obtained from the stem cell graft. This rearrangement joins TRBV11-2 to TRBJ2-5; 7 bases fit TRBD2. The CDR3 sequence: CPSSLAGETQYF. The CDR3 DNA follows: TGTCCCAGCAGCTTAGCGGGAGAGACCCAGTACTTC.